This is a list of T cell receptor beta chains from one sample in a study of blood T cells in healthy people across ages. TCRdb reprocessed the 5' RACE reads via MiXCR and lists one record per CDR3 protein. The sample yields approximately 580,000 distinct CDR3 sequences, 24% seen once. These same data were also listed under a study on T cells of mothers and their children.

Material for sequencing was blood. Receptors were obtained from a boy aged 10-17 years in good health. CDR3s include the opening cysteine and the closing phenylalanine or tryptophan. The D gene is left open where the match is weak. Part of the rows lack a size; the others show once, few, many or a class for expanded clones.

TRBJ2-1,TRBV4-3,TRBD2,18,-,CASSQDLGLAGIYNEQFF,TGCGCCAGCAGCCAAGATCTCGGACTAGCGGGGATCTACAATGAGCAGTTCTTC
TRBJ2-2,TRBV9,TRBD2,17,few,CASSVFPAAGDTGELFF,TGTGCCAGCAGCGTATTCCCAGCAGCGGGGGACACCGGGGAGCTGTTTTTT
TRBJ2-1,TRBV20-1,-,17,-,CSAGGERDELSYNEQFF,TGCAGTGCTGGGGGCGAGCGGGACGAACTCTCCTACAATGAGCAGTTCTTC
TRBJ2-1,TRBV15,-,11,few,CATSSSPRQFF,TGTGCCACCAGCAGCTCACCCAGGCAGTTCTTC
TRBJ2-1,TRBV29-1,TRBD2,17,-,CSVEGTSGSPRGDEQFF,TGCAGCGTTGAGGGGACTAGCGGGAGTCCCAGGGGTGATGAGCAGTTCTTC
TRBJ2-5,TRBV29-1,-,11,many,CSVDSQETQYF,TGCAGCGTTGACAGCCAAGAGACCCAGTACTTC
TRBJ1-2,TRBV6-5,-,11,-,CASGKNYGYTF,TGTGCCAGCGGGAAAAACTATGGCTACACCTTC
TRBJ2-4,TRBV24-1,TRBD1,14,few,CATSDSTGADIQYF,TGTGCCACCAGTGACTCGACAGGGGCGGACATTCAGTACTTC
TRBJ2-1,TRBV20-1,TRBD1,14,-,CSASGQGAYNEQFF,TGCAGTGCTAGTGGACAGGGGGCCTACAATGAGCAGTTCTTC
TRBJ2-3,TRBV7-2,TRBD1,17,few,CASSLENRGRSTDTQYF,TGTGCCAGCAGCTTAGAGAACAGGGGTCGTAGCACAGATACGCAGTATTTT
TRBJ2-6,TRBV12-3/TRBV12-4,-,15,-,CASRWQGSGANVLTF,TGTGCCAGCAGGTGGCAGGGTTCTGGGGCCAACGTCCTGACTTTC
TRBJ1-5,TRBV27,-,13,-,CASSFRDGQPQHF,TGTGCCAGCAGTTTCAGGGATGGTCAGCCCCAGCATTTT
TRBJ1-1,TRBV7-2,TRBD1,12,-,CASGQGATEAFF,TGTGCCAGCGGACAGGGGGCCACTGAAGCTTTCTTT
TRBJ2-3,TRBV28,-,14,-,CASSGWERTDTQYF,TGTGCCAGCAGTGGATGGGAGCGCACAGATACGCAGTATTTT
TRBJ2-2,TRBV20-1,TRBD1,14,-,CSARLGQGGGELFF,TGCAGTGCTAGGTTGGGACAGGGAGGAGGGGAGCTGTTTTTT
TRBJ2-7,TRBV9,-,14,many,CASSPGVTTYEQYF,TGTGCCAGCAGCCCGGGGGTCACGACCTACGAGCAGTACTTC
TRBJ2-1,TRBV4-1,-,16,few,CASSLLGGADYNEQFF,TGCGCCAGCAGTCTTCTAGGGGGGGCCGACTACAATGAGCAGTTCTTC
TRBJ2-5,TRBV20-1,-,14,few,CSARVELTKETQYF,TGCAGTGCTAGAGTGGAACTAACGAAAGAGACCCAGTACTTC
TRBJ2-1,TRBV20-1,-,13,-,CSARLGVYNEQFF,TGCAGTGCTAGACTCGGGGTTTACAATGAGCAGTTCTTC
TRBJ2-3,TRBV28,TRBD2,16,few,CASTTRLGLAADTQYF,TGTGCCAGCACCACCAGGTTGGGACTAGCGGCAGATACGCAGTATTTT
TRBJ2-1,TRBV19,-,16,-,CASSISSPTIYNEQFF,TGTGCCAGTAGTATCTCTTCCCCTACCATATACAATGAGCAGTTCTTC
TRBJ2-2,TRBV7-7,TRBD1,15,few,CASSGQGVGAGELFF,TGTGCTAGCAGCGGACAGGGCGTGGGCGCCGGGGAGCTGTTTTTT
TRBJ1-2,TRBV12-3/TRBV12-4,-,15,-,CASRGSGLDNYGYTF,TGTGCCAGCCGTGGGTCGGGGTTGGATAACTATGGCTACACCTTC
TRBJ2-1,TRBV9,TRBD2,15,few,CASSVVGGGAGEQFF,TGTGCCAGCAGCGTAGTGGGGGGAGGGGCCGGTGAGCAGTTCTTC
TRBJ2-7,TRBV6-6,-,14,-,CASSFHRAAQEQYF,TGTGCCAGCAGTTTTCACAGGGCAGCGCAGGAGCAGTACTTC
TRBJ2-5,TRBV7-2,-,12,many,CASSLAPNTQYF,TGTGCCAGCAGCTTAGCGCCTAATACTCAGTACTTC
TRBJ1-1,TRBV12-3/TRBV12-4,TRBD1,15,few,CASSFRDRGNTEAFF,TGTGCCAGCAGTTTCCGGGACAGGGGTAACACTGAAGCTTTCTTT
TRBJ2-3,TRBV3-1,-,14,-,CASSQGLEASAQYF,TGTGCCAGCAGCCAAGGCTTGGAAGCGTCAGCGCAGTATTTT
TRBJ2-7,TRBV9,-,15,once,CASSADTLGAYEQYF,TGTGCCAGCAGCGCTGACACCTTAGGGGCCTACGAGCAGTACTTC
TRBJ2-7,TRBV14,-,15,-,CASSPWYGVGDEQYF,TGTGCCAGCAGCCCATGGTACGGGGTTGGTGACGAGCAGTACTTC
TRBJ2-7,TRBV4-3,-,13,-,CASSQWTAYEQYF,TGCGCCAGCAGCCAATGGACAGCATACGAGCAGTACTTC
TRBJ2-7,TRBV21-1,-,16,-,CASSRMRDRSSYEQYF,TGTGCCAGCAGCAGGATGAGAGACAGGAGCTCCTACGAGCAGTACTTC
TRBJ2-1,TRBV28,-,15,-,CASSLGSGVHNEQLF,TGTGCCAGCAGTTTAGGTAGCGGTGTTCACAATGAGCAGCTCTTC
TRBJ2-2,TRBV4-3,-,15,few,CASSQVLGNTGKLFF,TGCGCCAGCAGCCAAGTTCTCGGGAACACCGGGAAGCTGTTTTTT
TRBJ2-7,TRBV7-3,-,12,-,CASSFGGAEQYF,TGTGCCAGCAGCTTTGGGGGGGCGGAGCAGTACTTC
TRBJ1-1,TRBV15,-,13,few,CATSRQIDPEAFF,TGTGCCACCAGCAGGCAAATTGACCCTGAAGCTTTCTTT
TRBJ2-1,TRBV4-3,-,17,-,CASSQDQAEISYNEQFF,TGCGCCAGCAGCCAAGATCAAGCGGAAATCTCCTACAATGAGCAGTTCTTC
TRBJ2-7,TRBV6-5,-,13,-,CASSYSIAGLRYF,TGTGCCAGCAGTTACTCGATCGCGGGGCTGAGGTACTTC
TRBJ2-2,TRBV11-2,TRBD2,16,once,CASSPGLAGVRRELFF,TGTGCCAGCAGCCCGGGACTAGCGGGCGTCCGAAGGGAGCTGTTTTTT
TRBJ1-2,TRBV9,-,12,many,CASSPGFSGYTF,TGTGCCAGCTCCCCGGGGTTCTCTGGCTACACCTTC
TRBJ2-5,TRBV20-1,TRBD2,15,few,CSARLVAGMMETQYF,TGCAGTGCTAGACTAGTAGCGGGAATGATGGAGACCCAGTACTTC
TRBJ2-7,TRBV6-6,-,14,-,CASRDAGATYEQYF,TGTGCCAGCAGAGACGCCGGGGCCACCTACGAGCAGTACTTC
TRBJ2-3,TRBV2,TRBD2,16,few,CASSGVSGPSTDTQYF,TGTGCCAGCAGTGGGGTTAGCGGGCCTAGCACAGATACGCAGTATTTT
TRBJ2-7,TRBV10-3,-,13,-,CAISEWIVGEQYF,TGTGCCATCAGTGAGTGGATAGTAGGCGAGCAGTACTTC
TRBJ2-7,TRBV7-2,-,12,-,CASSLDMYEQYF,TGTGCCAGCAGCTTAGACATGTACGAGCAGTACTTC
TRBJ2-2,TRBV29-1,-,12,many,CSVELNTGELFF,TGCAGCGTTGAGTTGAACACCGGGGAGCTGTTTTTT
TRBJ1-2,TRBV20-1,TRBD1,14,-,CSASSGTANYGYTF,TGCAGTGCTAGTTCCGGGACAGCTAACTATGGCTACACCTTC
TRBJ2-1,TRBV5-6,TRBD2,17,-,CASSLAGTSLGGNEQFF,TGTGCCAGCAGCTTGGCGGGGACTAGCTTAGGGGGCAATGAGCAGTTCTTC
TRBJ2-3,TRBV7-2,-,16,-,CASSLGVRLSADTQYF,TGTGCCAGCAGCTTAGGTGTAAGACTATCGGCAGATACGCAGTATTTT
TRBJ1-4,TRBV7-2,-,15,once,CASSLATLEGEKLFF,TGTGCCAGCAGCTTAGCAACACTGGAGGGGGAAAAACTGTTTTTT
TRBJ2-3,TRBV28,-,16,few,CASSPQGFASTDTQYF,TGTGCCAGCAGTCCTCAAGGCTTTGCTAGCACAGATACGCAGTATTTT